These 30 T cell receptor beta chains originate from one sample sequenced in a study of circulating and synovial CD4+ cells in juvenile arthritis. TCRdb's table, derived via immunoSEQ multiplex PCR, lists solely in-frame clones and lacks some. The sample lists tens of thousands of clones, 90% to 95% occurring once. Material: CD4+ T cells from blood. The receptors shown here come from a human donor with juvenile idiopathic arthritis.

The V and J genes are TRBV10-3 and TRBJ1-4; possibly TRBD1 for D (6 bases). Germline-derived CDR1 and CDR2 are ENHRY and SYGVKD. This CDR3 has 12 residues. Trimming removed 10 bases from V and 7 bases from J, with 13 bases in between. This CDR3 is CATADSTEKLFF. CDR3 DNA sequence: TGTGCCACTGCGGACAGTACTGAAAAACTGTTTTTT.

Written as DNA, the CDR3 is TGTGCCAGCAGTCGGACAGGGGGGATCGAAAAACTGTTTTTT. Amino acids: CASSRTGGIEKLFF. The chain is built from TRBV28 and TRBJ1-4; the match to TRBD1 covers 10 bases. Germline lookup yields CDR1 MDHEN and CDR2 SYDVKM. The V and J ends lost 5 bases and 8 bases, in that order; junction bases with no gene match: 5. The CDR3 consists of 14 residues. The full variable domain, rest sourced from reference TRBV28 and TRBJ1-4, is DVKVTQSSRYLVKRTGEKVFLECVQDMDHENMFWYRQDPGLGLRLIYFSYDVKMKEKGDIPEGYSVSREKKERFSLILESASTNQTSMYLCASSRTGGIEKLFFGSGTQLSVL.

The CDR3 spells CASRTSGGMVETQYF. In DNA form, the CDR3 reads TGTGCCAGCAGGACTAGCGGGGGGATGGTAGAGACCCAGTACTTC. This chain joins TRBV6-1 and TRBJ2-5; TRBD2 aligns across 13 bases. V dropped 6 bases and J dropped 4; count of bases not matched to a gene: 5. The germline gives CDR1 MNHNS, CDR2 SASEGT. This CDR3 contains 15 residues.

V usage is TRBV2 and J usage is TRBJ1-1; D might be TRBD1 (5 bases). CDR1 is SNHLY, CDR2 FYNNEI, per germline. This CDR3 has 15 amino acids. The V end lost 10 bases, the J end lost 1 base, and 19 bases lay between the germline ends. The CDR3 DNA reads TGTGCCACAGCCTGGTACGGGGGGGGGAACACTGAAGCTTTCTTT. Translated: CATAWYGGGNTEAFF.

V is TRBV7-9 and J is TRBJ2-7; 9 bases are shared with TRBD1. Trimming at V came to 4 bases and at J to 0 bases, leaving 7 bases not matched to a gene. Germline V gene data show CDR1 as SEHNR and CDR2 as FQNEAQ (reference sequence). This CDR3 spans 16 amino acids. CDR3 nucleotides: TGTGCCAGCAGCTACTCCGGGACAGGGAGCTCCTACGAGCAGTACTTC. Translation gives CASSYSGTGSSYEQYF.

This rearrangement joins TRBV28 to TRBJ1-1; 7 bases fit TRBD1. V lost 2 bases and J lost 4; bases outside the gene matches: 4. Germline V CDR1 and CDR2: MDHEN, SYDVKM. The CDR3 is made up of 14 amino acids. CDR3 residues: CASSLVRTGTEAFF. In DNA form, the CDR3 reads TGTGCCAGCAGTTTAGTACGGACAGGCACTGAAGCTTTCTTT. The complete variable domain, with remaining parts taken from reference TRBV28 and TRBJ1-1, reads DVKVTQSSRYLVKRTGEKVFLECVQDMDHENMFWYRQDPGLGLRLIYFSYDVKMKEKGDIPEGYSVSREKKERFSLILESASTNQTSMYLCASSLVRTGTEAFFGQGTRLTVV.

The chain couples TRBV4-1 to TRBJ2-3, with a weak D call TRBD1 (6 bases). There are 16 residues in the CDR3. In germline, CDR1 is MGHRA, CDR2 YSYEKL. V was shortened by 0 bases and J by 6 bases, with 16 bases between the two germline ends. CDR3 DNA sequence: TGCGCCAGCAGCCAAGATCTGAGGGGGATCCGGGATACGCAGTATTTT. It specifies CASSQDLRGIRDTQYF.

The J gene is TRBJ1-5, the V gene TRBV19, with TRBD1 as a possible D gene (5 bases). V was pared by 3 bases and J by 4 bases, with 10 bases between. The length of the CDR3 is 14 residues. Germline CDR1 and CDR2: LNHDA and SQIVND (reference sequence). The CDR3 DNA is TGTGCCAGTAGTATCGACAGCCTGAATCAGCCCCAGCATTTT. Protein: CASSIDSLNQPQHF. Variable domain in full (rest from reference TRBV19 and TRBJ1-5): DGGITQSPKYLFRKEGQNVTLSCEQNLNHDAMYWYRQDPGQGLRLIYYSQIVNDFQKGDIAEGYSVSREKKESFPLTVTSAQKNPTAFYLCASSIDSLNQPQHFGDGTRLSIL.

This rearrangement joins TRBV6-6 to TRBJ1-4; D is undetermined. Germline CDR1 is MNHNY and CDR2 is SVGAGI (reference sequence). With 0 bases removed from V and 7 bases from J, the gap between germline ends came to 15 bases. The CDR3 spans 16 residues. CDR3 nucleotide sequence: TGTGCCAGCAGTTACTCGAACCCAGGCTTAGTTGAAAAACTGTTTTTT. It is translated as CASSYSNPGLVEKLFF.

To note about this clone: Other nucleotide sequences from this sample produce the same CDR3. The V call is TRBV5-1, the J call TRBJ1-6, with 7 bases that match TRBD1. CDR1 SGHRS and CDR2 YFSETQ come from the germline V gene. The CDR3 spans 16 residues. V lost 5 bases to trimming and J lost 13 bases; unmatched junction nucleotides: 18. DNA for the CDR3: TGCGCCAGCAGGTCGGGTAAGGGGGCAAAGGGATCCCCCCTCCACTTT. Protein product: CASRSGKGAKGSPLHF.

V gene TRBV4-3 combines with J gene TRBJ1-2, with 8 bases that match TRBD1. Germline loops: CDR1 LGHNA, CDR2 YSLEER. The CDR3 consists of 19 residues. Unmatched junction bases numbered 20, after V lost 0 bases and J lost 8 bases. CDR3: CASSQEVPGQANKKGGYTF. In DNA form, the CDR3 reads TGCGCCAGCAGCCAAGAGGTTCCGGGACAGGCGAACAAAAAAGGGGGCTACACCTTC.

The CDR3 sequence: CASSQDRNIQYF. The CDR3 DNA reads as TGCGCCAGCAGCCAAGACAGAAACATTCAGTACTTC. The chain couples TRBV4-3 to TRBJ2-4; D unresolved. Trimming stripped 0 bases from V and 6 bases from J, with 3 bases between. Germline loops: CDR1 LGHNA, CDR2 YSLEER. CDR3 length: 12 residues.

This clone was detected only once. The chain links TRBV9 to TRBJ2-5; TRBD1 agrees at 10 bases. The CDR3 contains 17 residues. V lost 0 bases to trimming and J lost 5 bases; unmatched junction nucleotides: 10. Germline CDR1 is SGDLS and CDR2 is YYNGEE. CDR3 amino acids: CASSVAGTGAGYETQYF. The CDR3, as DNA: TGTGCCAGCAGCGTAGCGGGGACAGGGGCGGGGTACGAGACCCAGTACTTC.

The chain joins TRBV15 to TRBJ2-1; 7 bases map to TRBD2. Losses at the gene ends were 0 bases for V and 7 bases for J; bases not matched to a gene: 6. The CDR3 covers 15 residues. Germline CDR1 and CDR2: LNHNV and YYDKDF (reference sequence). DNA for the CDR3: TGTGCCACCAGCAGAGATCCGGGGGGAGGGAATGAGCAGTTCTTC. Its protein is CATSRDPGGGNEQFF.

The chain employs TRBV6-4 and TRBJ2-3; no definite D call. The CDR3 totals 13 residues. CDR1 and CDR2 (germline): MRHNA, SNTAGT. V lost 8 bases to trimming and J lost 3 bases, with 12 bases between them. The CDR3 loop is CASSERPTDTQYF. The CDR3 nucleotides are TGTGCCAGCTCTGAGCGCCCAACAGATACGCAGTATTTT.

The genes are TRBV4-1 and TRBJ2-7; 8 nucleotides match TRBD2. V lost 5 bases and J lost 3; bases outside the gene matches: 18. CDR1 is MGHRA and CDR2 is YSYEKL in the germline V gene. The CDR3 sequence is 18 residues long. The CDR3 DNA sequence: TGCGCCAGCAGCACACTAGCCGGGGGGGCCGGGAGTTTCTACGAGCAGTACTTC. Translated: CASSTLAGGAGSFYEQYF.

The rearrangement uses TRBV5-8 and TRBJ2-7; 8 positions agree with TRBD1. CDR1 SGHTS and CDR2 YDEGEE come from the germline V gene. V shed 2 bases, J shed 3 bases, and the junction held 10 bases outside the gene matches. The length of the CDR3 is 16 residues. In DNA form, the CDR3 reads TGTGCCAGCAGCTTTCACTCCGGGGACAGGTTCTACGAGCAGTACTTC. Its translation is CASSFHSGDRFYEQYF.

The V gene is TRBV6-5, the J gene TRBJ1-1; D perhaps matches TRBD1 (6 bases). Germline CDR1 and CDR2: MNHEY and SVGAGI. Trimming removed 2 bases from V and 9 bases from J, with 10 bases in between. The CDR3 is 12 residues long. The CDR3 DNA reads TGTGCCAGCAGTTACAACGGGGACAAAGCTTTCTTT. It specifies CASSYNGDKAFF.

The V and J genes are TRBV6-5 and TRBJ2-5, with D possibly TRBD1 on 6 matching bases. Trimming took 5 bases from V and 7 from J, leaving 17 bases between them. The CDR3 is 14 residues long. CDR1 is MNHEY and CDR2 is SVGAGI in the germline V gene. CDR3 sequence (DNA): TGTGCCAGCAGTCTTACAGGGTTCCGGGGGACCCAGTACTTC. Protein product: CASSLTGFRGTQYF.

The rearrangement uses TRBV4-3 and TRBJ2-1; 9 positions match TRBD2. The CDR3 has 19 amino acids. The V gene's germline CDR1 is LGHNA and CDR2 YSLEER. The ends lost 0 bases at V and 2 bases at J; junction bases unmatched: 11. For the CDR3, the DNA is TGCGCCAGCAGCCAAGATCTTGCGCGGGGGGGTTGGCCCTACAATGAGCAGTTCTTC. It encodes CASSQDLARGGWPYNEQFF.

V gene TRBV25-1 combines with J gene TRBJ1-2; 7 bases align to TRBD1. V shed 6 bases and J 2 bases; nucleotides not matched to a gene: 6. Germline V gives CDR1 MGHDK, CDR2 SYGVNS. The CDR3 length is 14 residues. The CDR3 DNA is TGTGCCAGCAGCCCGGACAGGATAAACTATGGCTACACCTTC. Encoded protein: CASSPDRINYGYTF.

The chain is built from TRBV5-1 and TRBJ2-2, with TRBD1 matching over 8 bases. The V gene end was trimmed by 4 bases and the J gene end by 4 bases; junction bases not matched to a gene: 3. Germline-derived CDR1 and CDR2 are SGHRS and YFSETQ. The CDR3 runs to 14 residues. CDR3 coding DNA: TGCGCCAGCAGCGCCGGGACAGGCACCGGGGAGCTGTTTTTT. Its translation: CASSAGTGTGELFF.

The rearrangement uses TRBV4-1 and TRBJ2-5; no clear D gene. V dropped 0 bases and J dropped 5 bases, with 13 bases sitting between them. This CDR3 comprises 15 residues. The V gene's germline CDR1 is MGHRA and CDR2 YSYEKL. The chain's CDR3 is CASSQDLSVMETQYF. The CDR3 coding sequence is TGCGCCAGCAGCCAAGATCTAAGTGTTATGGAGACCCAGTACTTC.

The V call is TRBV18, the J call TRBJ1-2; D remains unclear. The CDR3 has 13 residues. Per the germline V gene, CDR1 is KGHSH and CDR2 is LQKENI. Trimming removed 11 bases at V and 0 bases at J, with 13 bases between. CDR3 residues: CASAPGANYGYTF. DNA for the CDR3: TGTGCCTCGGCTCCCGGAGCTAACTATGGCTACACCTTC.

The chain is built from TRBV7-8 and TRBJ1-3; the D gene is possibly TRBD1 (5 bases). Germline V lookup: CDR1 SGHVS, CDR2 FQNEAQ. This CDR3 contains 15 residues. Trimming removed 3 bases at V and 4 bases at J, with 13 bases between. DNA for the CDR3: TGTGCCAGCAGCTTCCGGACATCGCCGGGAAACACCATATATTTT. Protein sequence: CASSFRTSPGNTIYF.

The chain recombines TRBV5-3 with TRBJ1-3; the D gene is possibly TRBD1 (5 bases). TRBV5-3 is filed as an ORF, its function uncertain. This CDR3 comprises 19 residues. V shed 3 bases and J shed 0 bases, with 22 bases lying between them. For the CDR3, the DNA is TGTGCCAGAAGCTCCATACGGGGGGGGGTGCCCATCTCTGGAAACACCATATATTTT. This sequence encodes CARSSIRGGVPISGNTIYF.

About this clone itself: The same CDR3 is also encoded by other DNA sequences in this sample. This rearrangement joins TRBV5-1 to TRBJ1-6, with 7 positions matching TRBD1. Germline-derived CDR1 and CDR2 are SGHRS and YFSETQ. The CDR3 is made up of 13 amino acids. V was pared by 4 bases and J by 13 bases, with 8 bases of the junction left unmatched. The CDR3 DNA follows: TGCGCCAGCAGCCAGGGGGAGATTTCCCCCCTCCACTTT. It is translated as CASSQGEISPLHF. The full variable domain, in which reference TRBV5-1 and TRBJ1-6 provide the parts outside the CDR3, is KAGVTQTPRYLIKTRGQQVTLSCSPISGHRSVSWYQQTPGQGLQFLFEYFSETQRNKGNFPGRFSGRQFSNSRSEMNVSTLELGDSALYLCASSQGEISPLHFGNGTRLTVT.

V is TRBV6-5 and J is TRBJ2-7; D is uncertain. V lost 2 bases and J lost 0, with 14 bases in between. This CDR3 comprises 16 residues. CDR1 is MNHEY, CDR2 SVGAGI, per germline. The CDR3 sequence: CASSYERSASSYEQYF. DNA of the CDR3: TGTGCCAGCAGTTACGAAAGGAGCGCCAGCTCCTACGAGCAGTACTTC.

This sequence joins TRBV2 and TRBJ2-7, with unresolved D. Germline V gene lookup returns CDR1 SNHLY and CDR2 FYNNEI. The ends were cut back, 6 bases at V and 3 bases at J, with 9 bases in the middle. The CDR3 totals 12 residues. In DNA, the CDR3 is TGTGCCAGCAGGGTACTCGACTACGAGCAGTACTTC. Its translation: CASRVLDYEQYF.

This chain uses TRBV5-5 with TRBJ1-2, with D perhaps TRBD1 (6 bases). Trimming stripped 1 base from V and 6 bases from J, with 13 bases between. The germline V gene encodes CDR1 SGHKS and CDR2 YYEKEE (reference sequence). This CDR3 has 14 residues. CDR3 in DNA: TGTGCCAGCAGCTTGCCACAGGGAGGGAATGGCTACACCTTC. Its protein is CASSLPQGGNGYTF.